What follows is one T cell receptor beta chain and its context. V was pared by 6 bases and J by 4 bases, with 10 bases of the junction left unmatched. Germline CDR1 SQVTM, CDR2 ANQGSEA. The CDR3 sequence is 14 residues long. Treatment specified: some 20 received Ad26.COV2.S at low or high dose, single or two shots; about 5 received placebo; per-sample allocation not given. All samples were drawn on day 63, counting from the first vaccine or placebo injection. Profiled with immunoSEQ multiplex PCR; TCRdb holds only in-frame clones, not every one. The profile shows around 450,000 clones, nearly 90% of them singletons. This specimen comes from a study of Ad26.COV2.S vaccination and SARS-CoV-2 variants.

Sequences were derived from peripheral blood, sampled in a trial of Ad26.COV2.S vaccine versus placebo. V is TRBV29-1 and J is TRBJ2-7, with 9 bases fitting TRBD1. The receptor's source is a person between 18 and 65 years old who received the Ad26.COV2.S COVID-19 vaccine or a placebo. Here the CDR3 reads CSVAHRGLRYEQYF. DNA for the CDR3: TGCAGCGTCGCCCACAGGGGGCTTCGGTACGAGCAGTACTTC.